This T cell receptor (beta chain) was identified in a study of beta chain features in type 1 diabetes. As for the study in general: The study found patients and healthy donors alike in age, gender and cell yields. Sorted cells examined across all samples numbered 107,917,701. Study results and limitations: PCR might pick shorter templates more often, in the same way for patients and controls. TCRB CDR3 length was moderately but significantly reduced in all four CD4+ subsets of Type 1 diabetes patients.

Sorted CD4+ subsets: naive, central memory, regulatory, stem cell-like memory (CD45RO/CCR7/CD25/CD127/CD95/CD27 panel). Expressed TCRB transcripts were sequenced after all isolated RNA was converted to cDNA. Generated by immunoSEQ multiplex PCR, the TCRdb table keeps only in-frame clones and is missing some. The table records about 53,000 clones, 55% to 75% of them present only once. Regarding this clone: Its antigen remains unidentified.

The germline CDR1 and CDR2 sequences are MNHEY and SMNVEV (reference sequence). V dropped 0 bases and J dropped 15 bases, with 12 bases sitting between them. CDR3 length: 12 amino acids. This clonotype was obtained from a woman aged 30 to 39 with type 1 diabetes. The J gene is TRBJ2-1, the V gene TRBV27, with a weak D call TRBD1 (6 bases). The sample was stem cell memory CD4+ T cells from blood. In DNA form, the CDR3 reads TGTGCCAGCAGTTTATCGATGGGGGCTGGGTTCTTC. It translates to CASSLSMGAGFF.